Presented here are 21 T cell receptor beta chains from one specimen sequenced in a study of sequential checkpoint blockade in melanoma. The repertoire was sequenced with immunoSEQ multiplex PCR; TCRdb's copy has only in-frame clones and lacks some. The profile covers approximately 3,000 clones, with about a fifth appearing a single time and about 8.6% taken by the ten largest. As for treatment: randomized to nivolumab then ipilimumab (arm A) or the reverse (arm B). The sequences come from tumor tissue (inferred from file names), collected from a patient given nivolumab and ipilimumab in sequence. These receptors all come from a human donor with melanoma.

This clone was counted between two and nine times. The rearrangement links TRBV11-3 to TRBJ1-6; no firm D call. V dropped 1 base and J dropped 7 bases, with 11 bases sitting between them. The CDR3 has 15 amino acids. Germline V gives CDR1 SGHNT, CDR2 YENEEA. The CDR3: CASSLGGPLNSPLHF. For the CDR3, the DNA is TGTGCCAGCAGCTTAGGGGGTCCATTGAATTCACCCCTCCACTTT.

This clone was recorded a few times. This sample includes further DNA sequences coding for the same CDR3. This sequence joins TRBV30 and TRBJ1-4; no clear D gene. The CDR3 has 12 amino acids. CDR1 is GTSNPN and CDR2 is SVGIG in the germline V gene (reference sequence). V dropped 0 bases and J dropped 8 bases, with 7 bases sitting between them. The CDR3 nucleotides read TGTGCCTGGAGTGTACTCAGGGAAAAACTGTTTTTT. It codes for CAWSVLREKLFF.

In its sample, this clone was seen a few times. This chain joins TRBV11-3 and TRBJ2-1; the match to TRBD2 covers 7 bases. After removal of 7 bases from V and 3 bases from J, the junction contained 12 bases not matched to a gene. The CDR3 extends over 16 amino acids. CDR1 and CDR2 (germline): SGHNT, YENEEA. The CDR3 sequence is CASIPHGLADYNEQFF. The CDR3 DNA reads TGTGCCAGCATCCCCCACGGCCTAGCGGACTACAATGAGCAGTTCTTC.

The CDR3 spells CASSAGTGVGELFF. The CDR3 DNA reads TGCGCCAGCAGCGCCGGGACAGGGGTCGGGGAGCTGTTTTTT. The genes are TRBV5-1 and TRBJ2-2; the match to TRBD1 covers 10 bases. The CDR3 is 14 residues long. Germline V gives CDR1 SGHRS, CDR2 YFSETQ. J was trimmed by 7 bases and V by 4 bases; bases with no gene match: 4.

In this sample, this clone turned up a few times. V and J are TRBV19 and TRBJ1-1; D is undetermined. The CDR3 is made up of 13 amino acids. V was trimmed by 8 bases and J by 1 base, leaving 11 bases between them. Germline lookup yields CDR1 LNHDA and CDR2 SQIVND (reference sequence). Written as DNA, the CDR3 is TGTGCCAGTCGACCTCGGGAGAACACTGAAGCTTTCTTT. Translating gives CASRPRENTEAFF. Together with reference TRBV19 and TRBJ1-1, the CDR3 gives the full variable domain: DGGITQSPKYLFRKEGQNVTLSCEQNLNHDAMYWYRQDPGQGLRLIYYSQIVNDFQKGDIAEGYSVSREKKESFPLTVTSAQKNPTAFYLCASRPRENTEAFFGQGTRLTVV.

This chain joins TRBV14 and TRBJ2-5, with D maybe TRBD2 (7 bases). Germline V lookup: CDR1 SGHDN, CDR2 FVKESK. The CDR3 is made up of 15 amino acids. The V and J ends lost 3 bases and 4 bases respectively, with 15 bases between them. CDR3 in amino acids: CASSQTLGGAETQYF. CDR3 coding DNA: TGTGCCAGCAGCCAGACGCTGGGGGGGGCAGAGACCCAGTACTTC.

This clone is categorized as medium-sized. The CDR3 bases are TGTGCCAGCAGCTTAAGTTCCGGGGCCCCCGGGGAGCTGTTTTTT. Translation gives CASSLSSGAPGELFF. The chain joins TRBV11-3 to TRBJ2-2, with D possibly being TRBD1 or TRBD2 (5 bases each). Trimming left V 2 bases short and J 6 bases short, with 13 bases between. This CDR3 has 15 amino acids. The germline V gene encodes CDR1 SGHNT and CDR2 YENEEA.

This clone was picked up a small number of times. The chain employs TRBV11-3 and TRBJ2-7; 8 bases agree with TRBD1. The J segment lost 0 bases and the V segment lost 5 bases, leaving 6 bases of the junction unmatched. CDR3 size: 15 residues. CDR1 is SGHNT and CDR2 is YENEEA in the germline V gene. The CDR3 DNA sequence: TGTGCCAGCAGCCGACAGGGGTTCGGCTCCTACGAGCAGTACTTC. It is translated as CASSRQGFGSYEQYF.

The chain links TRBV6-8 to TRBJ2-7; D unresolved. CDR3 size: 13 residues. Germline V gives CDR1 MNHGY, CDR2 SAAAGT. V lost 2 bases, J lost 5 bases, and 10 bases lay in between. DNA of the CDR3: TGTGCCAGCAGTTACAGGGATCGCCACGAGCAGTACTTC. It encodes CASSYRDRHEQYF.

The V and J genes are TRBV15 and TRBJ1-4; 7 bases map to TRBD1. With V trimmed by 7 bases and J by 4 bases, 18 bases remained unmatched. Germline V gene lookup returns CDR1 LNHNV and CDR2 YYDKDF (reference sequence). The CDR3 has 18 amino acids. The CDR3 sequence: CATITVISETGVNEKLFF. In DNA, the CDR3 is TGTGCCACCATAACGGTTATAAGCGAAACAGGGGTTAATGAAAAACTGTTTTTT.

By frequency in the sample, this clone is medium-sized. The chain links TRBV6-8 to TRBJ1-2; no clear D. Germline loops: CDR1 MNHGY, CDR2 SAAAGT. Trimming took off 8 bases at V and 7 bases at J, with 17 bases between the two ends. The CDR3 sequence is 13 residues long. The CDR3 protein is CASRPLTEAGYTF. The CDR3 DNA reads TGTGCCAGCCGACCCCTAACAGAGGCTGGCTACACCTTC.

Judged by abundance, this clone is medium-sized. The chain carries TRBV6-8 and TRBJ1-4; the D is unclear. V was trimmed by 7 bases and J by 5 bases, leaving 17 bases between them. The CDR3 length is 15 residues. In germline, CDR1 is MNHGY, CDR2 SAAAGT. In nucleotides, the CDR3 is TGTGCCAGCACCTCGGGAGGGAGATTCAATGAAAAACTGTTTTTT. The encoded protein is CASTSGGRFNEKLFF.

This clone ranks as medium-sized (0.01 to 0.1%). The rearrangement joins TRBV11-3 to TRBJ2-6; perhaps TRBD1 as D (6 bases). Trimming took off 5 bases at V and 0 bases at J, with 20 bases between the two ends. Per germline, CDR1 SGHNT and CDR2 YENEEA. This CDR3 is 19 amino acids long. The CDR3 DNA sequence: TGTGCCAGCAGCCCACTCCCACCACAGGGACCCTCTGGGGCCAACGTCCTGACTTTC. Residues: CASSPLPPQGPSGANVLTF.

The chain joins TRBV6-7 to TRBJ1-1; D call uncertain. Being an ORF, TRBV6-7 has a function that is uncertain. The CDR3 contains 11 residues. V was pared by 6 bases and J by 2 bases, with 4 bases between. The CDR3 DNA is TGTGCCAGCAGGTCTAACACTGAAGCTTTCTTT. Translated, it gives CASRSNTEAFF.

The chain has TRBV18 and TRBJ1-2; weak D call: TRBD1 (5 bases). The CDR3 sequence is 13 residues long. The germline CDR1 and CDR2 sequences are KGHSH and LQKENI. The V end lost 3 bases, the J end lost 6 bases, and 11 bases lay between the germline ends. The CDR3 bases are TGTGCCAGCTCACCCCGGGACGAGGATGGCTACACCTTC. Its translation: CASSPRDEDGYTF.

This clone is categorized as large. V usage is TRBV6-8 and J usage is TRBJ2-2, with D uncertain. CDR1 is MNHGY, CDR2 SAAAGT, per germline. The CDR3 has 13 amino acids. Trimming left V 5 bases short and J 2 bases short, with 6 bases between. Here the CDR3 DNA reads TGTGCCAGCAGTGAGCCTAACACCGGGGAGCTGTTTTTT. Translated, it gives CASSEPNTGELFF.

Only a few counts were recorded for this clone. This chain uses TRBV28 with TRBJ2-3, with D perhaps TRBD1 or TRBD2 (5 bases each). V lost 5 bases and J lost 0, with 12 bases in between. The CDR3 extends over 15 amino acids. From germline, CDR1 is MDHEN and CDR2 SYDVKM. The CDR3 DNA reads TGTGCCAGCAGTCTCCGGGACCAGAGCACAGATACGCAGTATTTT. Residues: CASSLRDQSTDTQYF.

This clone showed up just a few times. The V call is TRBV6-8, the J call TRBJ2-7; 8 bases agree with TRBD1. The CDR3 runs 14 residues. Unmatched junction bases numbered 4, after V lost 2 bases and J lost 4 bases. Germline assignment: CDR1 MNHGY and CDR2 SAAAGT. In DNA form, the CDR3 reads TGTGCCAGCAGTTACGACAGGGGAAGTTACGAGCAGTACTTC. This codes for CASSYDRGSYEQYF.

This sequence joins TRBV6-8 and TRBJ2-2; 7 nucleotides line up with TRBD1. The V gene end was trimmed by 6 bases and the J gene end by 1 base; junction bases not matched to a gene: 2. Germline V gene lookup returns CDR1 MNHGY and CDR2 SAAAGT. This CDR3 comprises 14 residues. The CDR3 DNA reads as TGTGCCAGCAGCTCAGGGGGGAACACCGGGGAGCTGTTTTTT. Protein sequence: CASSSGGNTGELFF.

The V and J genes are TRBV19 and TRBJ1-1; D is undetermined. Trimming shortened V by 1 base and J by 1 base, and 10 bases separated the two germline ends. CDR3 length: 15 amino acids. Germline loops: CDR1 LNHDA, CDR2 SQIVND (reference sequence). CDR3 residues: CASSIGGRRNTEAFF. In DNA, the CDR3 is TGTGCCAGTAGTATAGGAGGTCGGAGGAACACTGAAGCTTTCTTT.

This clone rates as medium-sized (0.01 to 0.1%). The V call is TRBV11-3, the J call TRBJ1-4; D not certain. This CDR3 contains 15 residues. Deletions cut 2 bases from V and 6 bases from J, with 13 bases between. Germline-derived CDR1 and CDR2 are SGHNT and YENEEA. CDR3 loop: CASSLIGGFDEKLFF. CDR3 coding DNA: TGTGCCAGCAGCTTAATCGGTGGTTTCGATGAAAAACTGTTTTTT. Drawing the rest from reference TRBV11-3 and TRBJ1-4, the complete variable domain is EAGVVQSPRYKIIEKKQPVAFWCNPISGHNTLYWYLQNLGQGPELLIRYENEEAVDDSQLPKDRFSAERLKGVDSTLKIQPAELGDSAVYLCASSLIGGFDEKLFFGSGTQLSVL.